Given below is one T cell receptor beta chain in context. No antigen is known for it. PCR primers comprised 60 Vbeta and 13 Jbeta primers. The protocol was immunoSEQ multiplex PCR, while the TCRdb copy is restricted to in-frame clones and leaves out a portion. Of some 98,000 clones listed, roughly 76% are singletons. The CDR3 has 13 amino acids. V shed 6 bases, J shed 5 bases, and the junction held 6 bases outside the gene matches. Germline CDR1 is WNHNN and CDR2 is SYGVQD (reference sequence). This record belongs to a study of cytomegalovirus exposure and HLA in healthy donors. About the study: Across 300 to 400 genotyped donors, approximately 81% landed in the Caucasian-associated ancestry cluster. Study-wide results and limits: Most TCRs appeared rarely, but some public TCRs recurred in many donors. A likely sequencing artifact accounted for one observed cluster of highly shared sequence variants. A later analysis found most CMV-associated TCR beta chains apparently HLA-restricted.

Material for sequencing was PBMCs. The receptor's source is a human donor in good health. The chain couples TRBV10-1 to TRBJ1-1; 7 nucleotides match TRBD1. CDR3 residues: CASRAGGYTEAFF. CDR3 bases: TGCGCCAGCAGGGCAGGGGGTTATACTGAAGCTTTCTTT.